Below, 8 T cell receptor beta chains from the same sample are listed, as sequenced in a study of shared clonotypes between healthy human individuals. The data were produced by immunoSEQ multiplex PCR, yet TCRdb's version contains in-frame clones alone and is incomplete. The sample records over 800,000 clones, roughly 92% being singletons. As defined, naive CD8 cells were CD45RO-negative and positively selected for CCR7, with terminally differentiated effector memory CD45RA+ cells excluded. Sequencing was done on a sample of naive CD8+ T cells sorted from blood. The receptors were gathered from a man aged 30 to 45 in good health.

The rearrangement joins TRBV16 to TRBJ1-1; no reliable D call. Germline CDR1 reads KGHSY; CDR2 reads FQNENV. V was clipped by 4 bases and J by 1 base, with 7 bases between them. This CDR3 region has 13 residues. The CDR3 nucleotides are TGTGCCAGCAGCCCAGGAGGGAACACTGAAGCTTTCTTT. Encoded protein: CASSPGGNTEAFF.

The chain couples TRBV6-5 to TRBJ2-3; 11 nucleotides match TRBD1. The CDR3 spans 15 residues. V was pared by 5 bases and J by 5 bases, with 6 bases of the junction left unmatched. CDR1 and CDR2 (germline): MNHEY, SVGAGI. The CDR3 loop reads CASSGRDRGLDTQYF. In DNA form, the CDR3 reads TGTGCCAGCAGTGGCCGGGACAGGGGGTTAGATACGCAGTATTTT.

CDR3 sequence (DNA): TGCAGCGTTGATCGCGGGGAACCCTCGCTGCTTGGCTACACCTTC. Translating gives CSVDRGEPSLLGYTF. V gene TRBV29-1 combines with J gene TRBJ1-2, with unresolved D. This CDR3 is built from 15 residues. V was pared by 3 bases and J by 7 bases, with 21 bases between. Germline V gives CDR1 SQVTM, CDR2 ANQGSEA. Full variable domain (outside the CDR3, taken from reference TRBV29-1 and TRBJ1-2): SAVISQKPSRDICQRGTSLTIQCQVDSQVTMMFWYRQQPGQSLTLIATANQGSEATYESGFVIDKFPISRPNLTFSTLTVSNMSPEDSSIYLCSVDRGEPSLLGYTFGSGTRLTVV.

The genes are TRBV10-1 and TRBJ2-5; 9 bases align to TRBD2. This CDR3 contains 15 residues. The germline V gene has CDR1 WNHNN and CDR2 SYGVQD (reference sequence). V lost 0 bases, J lost 5 bases, and 4 bases stayed unmatched. Here the CDR3 reads CASSESSGSRETQYF. Written as DNA, the CDR3 is TGCGCCAGCAGTGAGTCTAGCGGGAGTCGTGAGACCCAGTACTTC.

Remarks on this clone: Different DNA sequences within this sample yield the same CDR3. J is TRBJ2-7 and V is TRBV7-6; D gene ambiguous. The V and J ends lost 0 bases and 4 bases respectively, with 10 bases between them. Germline values: CDR1 SGHVS, CDR2 FNYEAQ. The CDR3 sequence is 14 residues long. The CDR3 sequence is CASSLAPDSYEQYF. The DNA for the CDR3 is TGTGCCAGCAGCTTAGCTCCGGATTCTTACGAGCAGTACTTC.

The chain uses TRBV7-9 and TRBJ1-1, with D possibly matching TRBD1 (5 bases). V lost 10 bases to trimming and J lost 0 bases, with 18 bases between them. The CDR3 loop spans 15 amino acids. The germline CDR1 and CDR2 sequences are SEHNR and FQNEAQ (reference sequence). The CDR3 DNA is TGTGCCACCCGGGACGCGGACAACATGAACACTGAAGCTTTCTTT. Protein sequence: CATRDADNMNTEAFF. Full variable domain (remainder filled in from reference TRBV7-9 and TRBJ1-1): DTGVSQNPRHKITKRGQNVTFRCDPISEHNRLYWYRQTLGQGPEFLTYFQNEAQLEKSRLLSDRFSAERPKGSFSTLEIQRTEQGDSAMYLCATRDADNMNTEAFFGQGTRLTVV.

This chain connects TRBV7-9 to TRBJ2-7; D may be TRBD1 (5 bases). V shed 0 bases and J shed 3 bases, with 9 bases lying between them. Germline V lookup: CDR1 SEHNR, CDR2 FQNEAQ (reference sequence). This CDR3 is built from 14 residues. The CDR3 DNA follows: TGTGCCAGCAGCTTAGCACAGGACCGCTACGAGCAGTACTTC. Amino acid sequence: CASSLAQDRYEQYF.

The chain has TRBV11-2 and TRBJ2-7, with D perhaps matching TRBD2 (5 bases). The V gene lost 5 bases and the J gene lost 2 bases, with 13 bases spanning the gap. The germline gives CDR1 SGHAT, CDR2 FQNNGV. This CDR3 has 14 amino acids. CDR3 sequence reads: CASSPPGETYEQYF. The CDR3 DNA follows: TGTGCCAGCAGCCCCCCCGGGGAAACCTACGAGCAGTACTTC.